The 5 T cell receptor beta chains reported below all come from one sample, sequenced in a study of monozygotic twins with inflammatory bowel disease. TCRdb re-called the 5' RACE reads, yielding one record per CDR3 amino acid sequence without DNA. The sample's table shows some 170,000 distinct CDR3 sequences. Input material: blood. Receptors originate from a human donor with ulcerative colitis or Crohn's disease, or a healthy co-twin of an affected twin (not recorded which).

The CDR3 sequence is CASSPQGRIGLGTEAFF. The chain is built from TRBV28 and TRBJ1-1; the TCRdb D gene call, TRBD1, has no DNA to confirm it. CDR1 and CDR2 from the germline V gene are MDHEN and SYDVKM. The CDR3 contains 17 residues.

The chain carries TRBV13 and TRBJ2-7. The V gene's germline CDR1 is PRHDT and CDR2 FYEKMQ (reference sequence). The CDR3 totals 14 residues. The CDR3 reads CASSLGRLIYEQYF.

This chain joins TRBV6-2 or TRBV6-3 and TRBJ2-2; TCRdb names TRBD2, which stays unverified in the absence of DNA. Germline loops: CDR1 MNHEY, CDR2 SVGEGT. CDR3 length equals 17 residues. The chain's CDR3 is CASSDGRGAGWTGELFF.

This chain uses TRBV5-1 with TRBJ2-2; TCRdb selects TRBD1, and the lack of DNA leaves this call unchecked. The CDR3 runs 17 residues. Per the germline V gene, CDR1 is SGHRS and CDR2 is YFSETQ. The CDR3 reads CASSLLDRAPLAGELFF. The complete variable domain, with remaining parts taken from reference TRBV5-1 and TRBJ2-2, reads KAGVTQTPRYLIKTRGQQVTLSCSPISGHRSVSWYQQTPGQGLQFLFEYFSETQRNKGNFPGRFSGRQFSNSRSEMNVSTLELGDSALYLCASSLLDRAPLAGELFFGEGSRLTVL.

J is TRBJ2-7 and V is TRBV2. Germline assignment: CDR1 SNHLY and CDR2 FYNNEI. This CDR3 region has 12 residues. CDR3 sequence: CASSEEMGEQYF.